This T cell receptor beta chain was recovered during a study of T cells in Graves' hyperthyroidism and ophthalmopathy (dated by TCRdb to the late 2010s). A note on the overall study: Peripheral blood was sampled at the time of initial diagnosis, prior to any treatment. The 85 to 100 discovery patients were divided at random into training and test sets in a 7:3 ratio. The study also compared thyroid tissue and blood T-cell repertoires from a handful of Graves' hyperthyroidism patients. The paper describes TCR Vbeta CDR3 sequencing of around 140 peripheral blood samples, made up of roughly 45 ophthalmopathy patients, over 70 hyperthyroidism patients and roughly 17 progressor patients. Whether ophthalmopathy could be predicted prospectively was tested in an independent validation cohort made up of under 20 hyperthyroidism patients plus 17 patients who later progressed to ophthalmopathy. To identify TCR V-J signatures that set the groups apart, the researchers used a discovery cohort of about a hundred patients, made up of 40 to 45 with Graves' ophthalmopathy and around 58 with stable Graves' hyperthyroidism. Following sampling, methimazole starting at 30 mg daily was given to hyperthyroidism patients, and high-dose intravenous methylprednisolone was given to ophthalmopathy patients. The study at large found these results: In validation, the model predicted progression to ophthalmopathy a median of approximately 6.6 months before onset, with roughly 70% sensitivity and 72.22% specificity. A model built on a 13 V-J signature distinguished ophthalmopathy from stable hyperthyroidism, reaching 85% to 90% sensitivity and approximately 83% specificity in cross-validation and 80%/75% in testing. No statistical method was used to set the sample size in advance, and investigators knew the group allocation. Most expanded thyroid clonotypes (frequency above 0.001) were also found in blood, which suggests that blood repertoires may mirror thyroid immune responses.

TCR beta CDR3 regions were amplified from RNA transcripts. A first-round RT-PCR of the TCR CDR3 used the HTBI primer set with the Qiagen OneStep RT-PCR kit. The libraries were constructed in a second round of multiplex PCR and then size-selected and purified. Libraries were sequenced paired-end with 100 bp reads on an Illumina HiSeq2000. In the source study's methods: SOAPnuke was used to process the raw data, with reads discarded if the reads contained adapters or uncalled bases, had a mean Phred below 15, or lacked an exact constant-primer or identifier match. High-quality paired reads were merged using COPE v1.2.5, and each unique nucleotide sequence was defined as a clonotype. Clonotypes were aligned to IMGT TRBV, TRBD and TRBJ reference segments using MiTCR v1.1. The analysis included only V-J combinations with a frequency above 0.0001, which together covered about 99% of the repertoires. A TCS score was defined as the ratio of F50 (clonal expansion) to E x V (chaos), with BLOSUM62-based TCRdist applied between CDR3 peptides within each V-J. Welch's t-statistics and random forest reduced around 520 V-J features to roughly 13, which were used in a naive Bayes classifier (R e1071). Using fastp at Q25 and MiXCR, TCRdb reprocessed the public reads and kept productive beta chains. Rows with a matching CDR3 protein are joined into one entry that keeps the most common DNA and genes. None of the V and J calls come from the authors' own analysis; TCRdb made them. The sample contains 350,000 to 400,000 distinct CDR3 sequences, about 20% of them found a single time. The ten largest account for about 3.7% of the sample.

From the cysteine up to the phenylalanine, the CDR3 has a length of 14 residues. Only CDR3 DNA remains: 42 bases, in frame from the first base. The germline V gene sets CDR1 to SGDLS and CDR2 to YYNGEE. Trimming at the junction amounts to 10 bases on V and 5 bases on J, and the germline ends lie 21 bases apart. Graves' hyperthyroidism was defined as stable when no progression to ophthalmopathy occurred over 18 months of follow-up. Hyperthyroidism patients were newly diagnosed, had a disease duration of under 2 months, and were aged 18 to 65 years. Patients with uncontrolled infections, other autoimmune diseases, pregnancy or lactation were excluded. Diagnoses relied on clinical symptoms, serum thyroxine and TRAb, thyroid ultrasound and orbital computed tomography. Ficoll-Paque density gradient centrifugation was used to isolate PBMCs from about 10 ml of fresh peripheral blood. Total RNA was extracted using Trizol reagent, and RNA quality was assessed on an Agilent 2100 Bioanalyzer.

This clonotype was recorded many times. The antigen it recognizes is unknown. Per-nucleotide qualities are absent, and no much larger clonotype sits a single base away. The receptor was isolated from a young woman with Graves' hyperthyroidism. Sequencing was done on a sample of blood. Recombination connected TRBV9 to TRBJ1-2, with the D gene not clear enough to name. The nucleotide sequence reads as follows: TGTGCCTCCTCCCCCGACCGAATAATATATGGCTACACCTTC. This encodes CASSPDRIIYGYTF.